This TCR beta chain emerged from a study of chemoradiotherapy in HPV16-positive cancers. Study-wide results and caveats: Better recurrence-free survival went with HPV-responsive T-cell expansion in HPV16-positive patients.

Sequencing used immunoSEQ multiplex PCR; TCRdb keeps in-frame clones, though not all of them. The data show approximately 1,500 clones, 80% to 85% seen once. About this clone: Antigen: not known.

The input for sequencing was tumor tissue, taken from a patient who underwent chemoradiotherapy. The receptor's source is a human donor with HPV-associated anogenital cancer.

The CDR3 sequence is CASSPGQESSYNSPLHF. DNA of the CDR3: TGCGCCAGCAGCCCAGGACAGGAGAGCTCCTATAATTCACCCCTCCACTTT. This chain connects TRBV5-1 to TRBJ1-6; 7 bases map to TRBD1. This CDR3 has 17 residues. Germline V gives CDR1 SGHRS, CDR2 YFSETQ. Losses at the gene ends were 4 bases for V and 0 bases for J; bases not matched to a gene: 7.